This TCR beta chain was found in a study of T cell responses to AZD1222 COVID-19 vaccine. Trimming cost V 5 bases and J 0 bases; bases outside gene matches: 5. The CDR3 is made up of 16 amino acids. Germline V gene data show CDR1 as SGHVS and CDR2 as FQNEAQ. Only in-frame clones appear in the TCRdb table, and some are missing; sequencing was by immunoSEQ multiplex PCR. The repertoire holds 140,000 to 150,000 clones, with 85% to 95% as singletons. Concerning this clone itself: Antigen: not known.

Study-level points and caveats: Distributed over spike, vaccine-associated CD4 TCRs predominated at 160-218 and 743-854. Following two doses of AZD1222, Spike-specific TCR breadth and depth rose.

Sequences were derived from peripheral blood, sampled on day 0 of AZD1222 vaccination. The chain couples TRBV7-8 to TRBJ1-3, with 9 bases identical to TRBD1. The sequence was collected from an adult in good health. CDR3 DNA: TGTGCCAGCAGCCCGGGACAGGGACGCTCTGGAAACACCATATATTTT. Its translation: CASSPGQGRSGNTIYF.